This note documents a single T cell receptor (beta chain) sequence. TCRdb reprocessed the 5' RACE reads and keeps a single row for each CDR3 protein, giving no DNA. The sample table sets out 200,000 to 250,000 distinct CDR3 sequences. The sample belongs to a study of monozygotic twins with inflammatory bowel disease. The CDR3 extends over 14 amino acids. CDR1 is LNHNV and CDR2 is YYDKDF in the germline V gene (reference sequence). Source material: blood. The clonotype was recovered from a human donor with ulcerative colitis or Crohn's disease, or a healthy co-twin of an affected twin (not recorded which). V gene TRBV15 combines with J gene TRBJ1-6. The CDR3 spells CATSRDRSGSPLHF.